The 26 T cell receptor beta chains in this list originate from one sample, sequenced in a study of neurological immune-mediated disorders (dated by TCRdb to the late 2010s). This specimen's time point label, interpreted: longitudinal time-point 2. The receptor library was made with 5' RACE. Instrument on record: Illumina HiSeq 2500. TCRdb reprocessing: public reads trimmed at Q25 with fastp, clones called with MiXCR, in-frame beta chains kept. Identical CDR3 proteins give one entry, which carries the most common genes and DNA. The sample data list more than 55,000 distinct CDR3 sequences, and roughly 9.7% of these were observed just once. Of the sample, around an eighth falls within the top ten clones. The specimen sequenced was PBMCs. These receptors were taken from a man under 40 in good health.

This clonotype was observed a handful of times. CDR3 bases: TGTGCCAGCTCACCGGGGACACCTCAGGGCGGGGAGCTGTTTTTT. Protein sequence: CASSPGTPQGGELFF. The chain combines TRBV18 with TRBJ2-2; D perhaps matches TRBD1 (6 bases). V was cut by 3 bases and J by 7 bases, with 15 bases left in between. CDR1 is KGHSH, CDR2 LQKENI, per germline. CDR3 length: 15 amino acids.

This clonotype was detected many times. This chain joins TRBV6-4 and TRBJ2-1, with TRBD2 as a possible D gene (5 bases). Germline V CDR1 and CDR2: MRHNA, SNTAGT. The CDR3 is made up of 15 amino acids. Deletions cut 4 bases from V and 1 base from J, with 11 bases between. The CDR3 loop is CASSVGAASYNEQFF. For the CDR3, the DNA is TGTGCCAGCAGTGTTGGAGCGGCGTCCTACAATGAGCAGTTCTTC.

This clonotype was recorded many times. The chain carries TRBV24-1 and TRBJ2-7; D possibly corresponds to TRBD1 (6 bases). This CDR3 is built from 13 residues. The germline V gene has CDR1 KGHDR and CDR2 SFDVKD. Trimming cost V 5 bases and J 6 bases, with 13 bases left between them. CDR3 region: CATSAFEGGEQYF. Here the CDR3 DNA reads TGTGCCACCAGTGCCTTTGAAGGGGGCGAGCAGTACTTC.

This clonotype appeared many times. The chain has TRBV24-1 and TRBJ2-1; D ambiguous. Germline V gene lookup returns CDR1 KGHDR and CDR2 SFDVKD. Trimming removed 0 bases from V and 6 bases from J, with 5 bases in between. The CDR3 contains 13 residues. The CDR3 DNA reads as TGTGCCACCAGTGATTTGGACGTCAATGAGCAGTTCTTC. Its protein is CATSDLDVNEQFF.

This clonotype was seen many times. This chain uses TRBV5-1 with TRBJ1-1; 9 bases line up with TRBD1. Germline V lookup: CDR1 SGHRS, CDR2 YFSETQ. This CDR3 has 14 residues. The junction had 2 bases not matched to a gene; V was cut back by 2 bases and J by 3 bases. The CDR3 loop is CASSLQGAYTEAFF. The CDR3 coding sequence is TGCGCCAGCAGCTTACAGGGGGCATACACTGAAGCTTTCTTT.

This clonotype was seen many times. This chain connects TRBV20-1 to TRBJ1-6; D uncertain. The germline V gene encodes CDR1 DFQATT and CDR2 SNEGSKA (reference sequence). V lost 0 bases to trimming and J lost 5 bases, with 14 bases between them. The CDR3 loop spans 16 amino acids. As DNA, the CDR3 is TGCAGTGCTAGAGATTTCGCAGGTGGGGATAATTCACCCCTCCACTTT. It specifies CSARDFAGGDNSPLHF.

The chain combines TRBV11-3 with TRBJ2-7; TRBD1 matches at 12 bases. This CDR3 spans 15 amino acids. Per germline, CDR1 SGHNT and CDR2 YENEEA. Losses at the gene ends were 5 bases for V and 1 base for J; bases not matched to a gene: 3. CDR3 in DNA: TGTGCCAGCAGCCTGGGACAGGGGGCTTCCTACGAGCAGTACTTC. It is translated as CASSLGQGASYEQYF.

There are many counts of this clonotype. This chain uses TRBV20-1 with TRBJ2-3, with D perhaps TRBD2 (5 bases). CDR3 size: 12 residues. Trimming removed 6 bases at V and 4 bases at J, with 11 bases between. The germline CDR1 and CDR2 sequences are DFQATT and SNEGSKA (reference sequence). CDR3 loop: CSALDVADTQYF. The CDR3 DNA sequence: TGCAGTGCACTAGACGTGGCAGATACGCAGTATTTT.

This clonotype showed up many times. The rearrangement links TRBV2 to TRBJ2-7; TRBD1 is a possible D gene (6 bases). V dropped 8 bases and J dropped 1 base, with 18 bases sitting between them. Germline values: CDR1 SNHLY, CDR2 FYNNEI. The CDR3 is made up of 15 amino acids. The CDR3 DNA reads as TGTGCCAGCCCAGAGAGGGGGATTGGGTCCTACGAGCAGTACTTC. It translates to CASPERGIGSYEQYF.

This clonotype was counted ten times or more. The chain couples TRBV2 to TRBJ2-4, with a weak D call TRBD1 (6 bases). Germline-derived CDR1 and CDR2 are SNHLY and FYNNEI. This CDR3 contains 14 residues. Trimming took off 3 bases at V and 9 bases at J, with 15 bases between the two ends. CDR3 DNA sequence: TGTGCCAGCAGTGATTTGGCAGGGGCACTCATTCAGTACTTC. This codes for CASSDLAGALIQYF.

This clonotype showed up many times. The chain is built from TRBV29-1 and TRBJ2-1, with D possibly being TRBD1 (5 bases). CDR3 size: 13 residues. Germline CDR1 is SQVTM and CDR2 is ANQGSEA. V dropped 3 bases and J dropped 2 bases, with 8 bases sitting between them. The CDR3 spells CSVDRVTYNEQFF. As DNA, the CDR3 is TGCAGCGTTGACAGGGTAACCTACAATGAGCAGTTCTTC.

This clonotype was seen repeatedly, ten times or more. The chain carries TRBV6-1 and TRBJ2-5; D remains ambiguous. V was cut by 4 bases and J by 4 bases, with 10 bases left in between. The CDR3 totals 13 residues. Germline CDR1 is MNHNS and CDR2 is SASEGT. This chain's CDR3 is CASSVGNLETQYF. CDR3 bases: TGTGCCAGCAGTGTAGGGAACCTAGAGACCCAGTACTTC.

This clonotype was observed at least ten times. The gene calls are TRBV18 and TRBJ1-2; weak D call: TRBD1 (6 bases). The germline gives CDR1 KGHSH, CDR2 LQKENI. V lost 8 bases to trimming and J lost 4 bases, with 14 bases between them. The CDR3 loop spans 13 amino acids. The CDR3 nucleotides are TGTGCCAGCCACCAGGACAGATCCTATGGCTACACCTTC. This translates into CASHQDRSYGYTF.

This chain joins TRBV12-3 or TRBV12-4 and TRBJ2-1; no firm D call. The ends were cut back, 6 bases at V and 2 bases at J, with 14 bases in the middle. This CDR3 comprises 15 residues. The CDR3 is CASSFSGRTYNEQFF. For the CDR3, the DNA is TGTGCCAGCAGCTTTTCTGGGCGTACCTACAATGAGCAGTTCTTC.

This clonotype was found many times. V and J are TRBV7-2 and TRBJ2-3; 7 nucleotides line up with TRBD2. The V gene's germline CDR1 is SGHTA and CDR2 FQGNSA. There are 17 residues in the CDR3. V shed 1 base and J 4 bases; nucleotides not matched to a gene: 11. In DNA, the CDR3 is TGTGCCAGCAGCTTAGAGAGGTGGGGGGGTGATTCAGATACGCAGTATTTT. The encoded protein is CASSLERWGGDSDTQYF.

There are many counts of this clonotype. CDR3 DNA: TGTGCCAGCAGGGACAGGGTTACTGAAAAACTGTTTTTT. Encoded protein: CASRDRVTEKLFF. The V call is TRBV6-5, the J call TRBJ1-4, with TRBD1 matching over 8 bases. The CDR3 runs 13 residues. Per the germline V gene, CDR1 is MNHEY and CDR2 is SVGAGI. Unmatched junction bases numbered 4, after V lost 6 bases and J lost 7 bases.

This clonotype was counted many times. The chain uses TRBV29-1 and TRBJ2-1, with 7 bases aligning to TRBD2. The CDR3 extends over 14 amino acids. Germline CDR1 and CDR2: SQVTM and ANQGSEA. J lost 6 bases, V lost 7 bases, and 12 bases had no gene match. CDR3: CSASGGPGSNEQFF. The CDR3 bases are TGCAGCGCGTCGGGAGGACCCGGTTCCAATGAGCAGTTCTTC.

This clonotype was counted ten times or more. The chain employs TRBV10-1 and TRBJ2-1, with TRBD2 matching 9 bases. The V and J ends lost 5 bases and 9 bases, in that order; junction bases with no gene match: 8. The CDR3 has 14 residues. Germline V gene data show CDR1 as WNHNN and CDR2 as SYGVQD (reference sequence). The CDR3 protein is CASSTGTSQGEQFF. The CDR3 nucleotides are TGCGCCAGCAGTACCGGGACTAGCCAGGGTGAGCAGTTCTTC.

In this sample, this clonotype turned up many times. The chain joins TRBV7-2 to TRBJ2-1; the match to TRBD2 covers 13 bases. Looked up from germline, CDR1 is SGHTA and CDR2 is FQGNSA. The CDR3 runs 15 residues. V trimming: 5 bases; J trimming: 9 bases; junction bases outside the gene matches: 7. CDR3 sequence reads: CASSQTSGRGGEQFF. CDR3 nucleotide sequence: TGTGCCAGCAGCCAAACTAGCGGGAGGGGGGGTGAGCAGTTCTTC. Looking up the rest from reference TRBV7-2 and TRBJ2-1 gives the full variable domain: GAGVSQSPSNKVTEKGKDVELRCDPISGHTALYWYRQSLGQGLEFLIYFQGNSAPDKSGLPSDRFSAERTGGSVSTLTIQRTQQEDSAVYLCASSQTSGRGGEQFFGPGTRLTVL.

This clonotype has at least ten counts. The rearrangement links TRBV7-3 to TRBJ2-7; 8 positions match TRBD1. The ends lost 1 base at V and 3 bases at J; junction bases unmatched: 5. The CDR3 has 15 residues. Germline V gene data show CDR1 as SGHTA and CDR2 as FQGTGA. The CDR3: CASSLSGQGYYEQYF. The CDR3 nucleotides read TGTGCCAGCAGCTTAAGCGGACAGGGCTACTACGAGCAGTACTTC.

The sample holds many counts of this clonotype. The chain uses TRBV4-1 and TRBJ2-2; 12 bases are shared with TRBD2. Germline trimming cut 5 bases from V and 6 bases from J; bases unmatched to any gene: 7. This CDR3 contains 16 residues. Germline V gives CDR1 MGHRA, CDR2 YSYEKL. CDR3 coding DNA: TGCGCCAGCAGCGGGGGGCTAGCGGGAGGGCCCGGGGAGCTGTTTTTT. It encodes CASSGGLAGGPGELFF.

Ten or more counts support this clonotype. The V gene is TRBV27, the J gene TRBJ2-7; D is ambiguous. V shed 3 bases and J shed 0 bases, with 9 bases lying between them. Germline V gene sequence: CDR1 MNHEY, CDR2 SMNVEV (reference sequence). This CDR3 is 14 amino acids long. CDR3 nucleotides: TGTGCCAGCAGTTTCTCGGAAATCTCCTACGAGCAGTACTTC. It is translated as CASSFSEISYEQYF.

This clonotype was seen ten or more times. V and J are TRBV28 and TRBJ1-6; TRBD1 aligns across 9 bases. The CDR3 sequence is 15 residues long. Germline CDR1 is MDHEN and CDR2 is SYDVKM. Unmatched junction bases numbered 4, after V lost 4 bases and J lost 6 bases. The CDR3 loop is CASSYLDRGNSPLHF. The CDR3, as DNA: TGTGCCAGCAGTTACCTGGACAGGGGTAATTCACCCCTCCACTTT.

This clonotype was found many times. CDR3 in DNA: TGTGCCAGCAGCTTTTCAGGGATAGGACAGCCCCAGCATTTT. It codes for CASSFSGIGQPQHF. The chain links TRBV5-5 to TRBJ1-5; tentatively, D is TRBD1 (5 bases). CDR3 length equals 14 residues. Germline CDR1 and CDR2: SGHKS and YYEKEE (reference sequence). V was cut by 2 bases and J by 7 bases, with 13 bases left in between.

The chain uses TRBV25-1 and TRBJ2-3; D perhaps matches TRBD2 (6 bases). V shed 10 bases and J shed 3 bases, with 11 bases lying between them. CDR1 is MGHDK and CDR2 is SYGVNS in the germline V gene. The CDR3 is made up of 12 amino acids. The CDR3 DNA sequence: TGTGCCACAGGGACTTCTACAGATACGCAGTATTTT. It yields the protein CATGTSTDTQYF.

This clonotype was picked up many times. The chain combines TRBV24-1 with TRBJ2-1; TRBD1 matches at 10 bases. This CDR3 spans 15 amino acids. Trimming cost V 5 bases and J 6 bases; bases outside gene matches: 6. Germline-derived CDR1 and CDR2 are KGHDR and SFDVKD. The CDR3 DNA sequence: TGTGCCACCAGTGTTAGACAGGGGGCCCTCAATGAGCAGTTCTTC. Translation: CATSVRQGALNEQFF.